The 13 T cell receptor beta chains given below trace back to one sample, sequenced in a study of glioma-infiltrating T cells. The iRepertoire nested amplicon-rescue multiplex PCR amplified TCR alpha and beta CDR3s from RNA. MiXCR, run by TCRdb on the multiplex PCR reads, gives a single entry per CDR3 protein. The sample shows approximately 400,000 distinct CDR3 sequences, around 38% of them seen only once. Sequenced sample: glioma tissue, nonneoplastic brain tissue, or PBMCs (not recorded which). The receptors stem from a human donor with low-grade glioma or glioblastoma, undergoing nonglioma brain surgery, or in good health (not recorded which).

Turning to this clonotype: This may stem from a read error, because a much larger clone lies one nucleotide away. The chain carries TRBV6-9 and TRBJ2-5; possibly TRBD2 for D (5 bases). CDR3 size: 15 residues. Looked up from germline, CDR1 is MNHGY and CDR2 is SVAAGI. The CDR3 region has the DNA TGTGCCAGCAGTTCGAGCGGTACTAATCAAGACACCCAGTACTTC. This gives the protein CASSSSGTNQDTQYF.

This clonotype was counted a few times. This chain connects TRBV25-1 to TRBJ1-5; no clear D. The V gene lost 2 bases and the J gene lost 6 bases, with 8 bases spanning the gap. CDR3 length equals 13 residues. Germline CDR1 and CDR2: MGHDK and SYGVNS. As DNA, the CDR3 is TGTGCCAGCAGTGAAATATGGGGTCAGCCCCAGCATTTT. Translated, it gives CASSEIWGQPQHF.

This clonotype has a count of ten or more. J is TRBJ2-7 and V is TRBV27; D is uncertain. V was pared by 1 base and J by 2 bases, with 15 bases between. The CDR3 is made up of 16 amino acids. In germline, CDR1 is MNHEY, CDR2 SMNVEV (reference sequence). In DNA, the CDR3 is TGTGCCAGCAGTTTATTGGGTCCAACCGAACCCTACGAGCAGTACTTC. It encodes CASSLLGPTEPYEQYF.

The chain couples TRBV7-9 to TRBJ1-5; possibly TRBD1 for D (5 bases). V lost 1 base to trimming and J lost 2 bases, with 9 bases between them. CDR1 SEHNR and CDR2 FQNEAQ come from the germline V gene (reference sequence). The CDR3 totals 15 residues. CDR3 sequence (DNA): TGTGCCAGCAGCTTAGTAGGAGGGGGCAATCAGCCCCAGCATTTT. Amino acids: CASSLVGGGNQPQHF.

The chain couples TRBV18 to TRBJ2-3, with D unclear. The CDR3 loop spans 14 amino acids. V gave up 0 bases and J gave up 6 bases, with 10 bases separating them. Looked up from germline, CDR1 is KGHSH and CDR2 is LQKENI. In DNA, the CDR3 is TGTGCCAGCTCACCACCTGGAATCCCCGATACGCAGTATTTT. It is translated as CASSPPGIPDTQYF.

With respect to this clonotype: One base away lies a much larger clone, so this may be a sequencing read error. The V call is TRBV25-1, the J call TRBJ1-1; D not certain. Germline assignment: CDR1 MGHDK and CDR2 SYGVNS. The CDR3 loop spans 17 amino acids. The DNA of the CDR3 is TGTGCCAGCAGTGAAGGAGACGGATACGTTACGAACACTAAAGCTTTCTTT. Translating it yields CASSEGDGYVTNTKAFF.

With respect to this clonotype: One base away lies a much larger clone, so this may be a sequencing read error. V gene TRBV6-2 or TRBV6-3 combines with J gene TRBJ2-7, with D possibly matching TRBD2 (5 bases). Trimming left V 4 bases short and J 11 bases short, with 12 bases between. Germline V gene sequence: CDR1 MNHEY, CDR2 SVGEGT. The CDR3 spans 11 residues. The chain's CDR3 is CASSLGLLKYF. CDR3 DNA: TGTGCCAGCAGTTTAGGACTGTTGAAGTACTTC.

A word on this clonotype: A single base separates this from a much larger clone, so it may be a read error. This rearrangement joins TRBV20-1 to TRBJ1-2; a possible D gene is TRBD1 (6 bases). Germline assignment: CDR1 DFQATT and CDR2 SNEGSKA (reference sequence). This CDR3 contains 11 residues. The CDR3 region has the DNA TGCATTGCTGAGGGGGGGCTTAGGGCCACCTTC. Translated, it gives CIAEGGLRATF.

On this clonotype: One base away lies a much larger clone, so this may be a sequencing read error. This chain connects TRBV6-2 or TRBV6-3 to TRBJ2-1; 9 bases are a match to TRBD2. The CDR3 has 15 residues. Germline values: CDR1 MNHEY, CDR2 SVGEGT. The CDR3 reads CASSSGTSIYNEQSF. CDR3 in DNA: TGTGCCAGCAGTTCCGGGACTAGCATCTACAATGAGCAGTCCTTC.

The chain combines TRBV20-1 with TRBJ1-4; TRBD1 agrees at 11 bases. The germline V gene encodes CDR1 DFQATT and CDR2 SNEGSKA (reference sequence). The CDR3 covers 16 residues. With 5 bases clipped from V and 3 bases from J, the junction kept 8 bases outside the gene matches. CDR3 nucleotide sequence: TGCAGTGCTGAGGCCGGGACAGGGGGAGCTAATGAAAAACTGTTTTTT. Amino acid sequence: CSAEAGTGGANEKLFF.

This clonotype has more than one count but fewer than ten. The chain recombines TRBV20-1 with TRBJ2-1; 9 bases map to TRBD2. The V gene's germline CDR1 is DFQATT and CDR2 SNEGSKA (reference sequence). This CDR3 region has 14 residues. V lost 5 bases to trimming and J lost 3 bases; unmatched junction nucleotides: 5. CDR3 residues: CSAGGSGSYNEQFF. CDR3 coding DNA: TGCAGTGCTGGGGGTAGCGGGAGCTACAATGAGCAGTTCTTC.

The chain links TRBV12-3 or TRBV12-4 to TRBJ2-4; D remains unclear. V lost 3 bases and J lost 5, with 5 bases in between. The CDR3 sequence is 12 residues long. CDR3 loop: CASSFSENIQYF. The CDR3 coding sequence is TGTGCCAGCAGTTTCTCGGAAAACATTCAGTACTTC.

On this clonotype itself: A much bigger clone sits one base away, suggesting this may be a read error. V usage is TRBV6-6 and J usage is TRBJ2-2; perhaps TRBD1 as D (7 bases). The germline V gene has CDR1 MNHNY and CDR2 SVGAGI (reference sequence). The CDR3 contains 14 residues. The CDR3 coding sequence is TGTGCCACGGCGGGACAGCCGAACAACGGGGAGCTGTTTTTT. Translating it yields CATAGQPNNGELFF.